This is a list of T cell receptor beta chains from one sample in a study of T-cell reconstitution after alpha-beta-depleted transplantation in children. TCRdb re-analysed the PCR reads in MiXCR, keeping a single row per CDR3 protein. The data contain 500,000 to 600,000 distinct CDR3 sequences, around 27% of them singletons. This specimen consisted of PBMCs, obtained before TCRalphabeta/CD19-depleted stem cell transplant. The receptors stem from a boy under two years old with Wiskott-Aldrich syndrome, due to receive a stem cell transplant. CDR3s include the opening cysteine and the closing phenylalanine or tryptophan. The D gene is left open where the match is weak. Size tells how often a clone was seen (once, few, many) or the class of an expanded clone, and some rows leave it out.

D,J,V,size,CDR3,DNA
.,TRBJ1-6,TRBV20-1,few,CSAKDLNSPLHF,TGCAGTGCGAAGGACTTAAATTCACCCCTCCACTTT
.,TRBJ1-2,TRBV7-2,.,CASSLMAQGLTYGYTF,TGTGCCAGCAGCTTAATGGCCCAGGGACTGACCTATGGCTACACCTTC
.,TRBJ1-5,TRBV24-1,few,CATSDLAVNQPQHF,TGTGCCACCAGTGATTTGGCCGTCAATCAGCCCCAGCATTTT
.,TRBJ2-7,TRBV5-1,.,CASSFMSSPAYEQYF,TGCGCCAGCAGCTTCATGTCTTCTCCGGCATATGAGCAGTACTTC
.,TRBJ2-2,TRBV20-1,.,CSARLAGAKAGELFF,TGCAGTGCTAGACTGGCAGGGGCGAAAGCCGGGGAGCTGTTTTTT
.,TRBJ2-1,TRBV4-1,.,CASSQDSSRNSEQFF,TGCGCCAGCAGCCAAGACTCTTCCCGGAATAGCGAGCAGTTCTTC
.,TRBJ2-1,TRBV7-6,.,CASTLRGLGDSASYNEQFF,TGTGCCAGCACCCTCCGGGGCCTCGGGGACTCCGCCTCCTACAATGAGCAGTTCTTC
TRBD1,TRBJ1-4,TRBV28,.,CASSPTGLARGRNEKLFF,TGTGCCAGCAGTCCGACAGGGTTAGCCCGCGGTCGTAATGAAAAACTGTTTTTT
.,TRBJ1-5,TRBV20-1,.,CSATKDPNQPQHF,TGCAGTGCAACCAAGGACCCGAATCAGCCCCAGCATTTT
.,TRBJ2-7,TRBV4-1,.,CASSQDPGDSYEQYF,TGCGCCAGCAGCCAAGATCCGGGAGACTCCTACGAGCAGTACTTC
TRBD2,TRBJ2-7,TRBV11-2,.,CASSHFSGTSGGSYEQYF,TGTGCCAGCAGCCATTTTTCCGGGACTAGCGGGGGCTCCTACGAGCAGTACTTC
.,TRBJ1-3,TRBV10-3,few,CAISRDFGNTIYF,TGTGCCATCAGTCGGGACTTCGGAAACACCATATATTTT
TRBD2,TRBJ2-2,TRBV6-5,.,CASSYGSGRVGELFF,TGTGCCAGCAGTTATGGCAGCGGGAGGGTCGGGGAGCTGTTTTTT
TRBD2,TRBJ2-1,TRBV6-2/TRBV6-3,.,CASSQRGGYNEQFF,TGTGCCAGCAGTCAGCGGGGGGGATACAATGAGCAGTTCTTC
.,TRBJ2-5,TRBV20-1,few,CSARRLGETQYF,TGCAGTGCTAGACGACTGGGAGAGACCCAGTACTTC
.,TRBJ2-5,TRBV6-1,.,CASRWRGGPQETQYF,TGTGCCAGCAGGTGGAGGGGTGGCCCGCAGGAGACCCAGTACTTC